The TCR beta chain under discussion was sequenced for a study of metastatic and nonmetastatic thyroid tumors. Across the study: Malignant thyroid and benign thyroid patients provided blood and tumor or nodule tissue whose repertoires were compared.

This clone was counted at least ten times. Antigen specificity is unknown. The CDR3 contains 20 residues. The germline V gene has CDR1 SGHVS and CDR2 FQNEAQ. Trimming took 6 bases from V and 4 from J; bases not matched to a gene: 23. All patients were untreated before thyroid surgery. Per the authors' pipeline: For papillary thyroid cancer, a distant-metastasis classifier was constructed from CDR3 differences observed across clinicopathological groups. Via MiXCR, TCRdb re-called the PCR reads. What appears here as the V and J calls and clone size reflects TCRdb's work, not the paper's. Altogether 20,000 or so clones are present, 20% to 25% being singletons, with the ten largest covering 71%. Study-wide points: Versus benign nodules, malignant thyroid tumors reportedly had significantly higher TCR beta diversity, in blood and tumor.

The sample consisted of blood. The source of this sequence is a male donor with papillary thyroid cancer or a benign thyroid nodule (not recorded which). Some clones in this sample may be carry-over from other donors' samples. The chain combines TRBV7-8 with TRBJ1-2; 10 bases align to TRBD1. The DNA for the CDR3 is TGTGCCAGCAGACGAGGGATATCGACGGGACAGGGGATTTTTTCCTATGGCTACACCTTC. It is translated as CASRRGISTGQGIFSYGYTF.